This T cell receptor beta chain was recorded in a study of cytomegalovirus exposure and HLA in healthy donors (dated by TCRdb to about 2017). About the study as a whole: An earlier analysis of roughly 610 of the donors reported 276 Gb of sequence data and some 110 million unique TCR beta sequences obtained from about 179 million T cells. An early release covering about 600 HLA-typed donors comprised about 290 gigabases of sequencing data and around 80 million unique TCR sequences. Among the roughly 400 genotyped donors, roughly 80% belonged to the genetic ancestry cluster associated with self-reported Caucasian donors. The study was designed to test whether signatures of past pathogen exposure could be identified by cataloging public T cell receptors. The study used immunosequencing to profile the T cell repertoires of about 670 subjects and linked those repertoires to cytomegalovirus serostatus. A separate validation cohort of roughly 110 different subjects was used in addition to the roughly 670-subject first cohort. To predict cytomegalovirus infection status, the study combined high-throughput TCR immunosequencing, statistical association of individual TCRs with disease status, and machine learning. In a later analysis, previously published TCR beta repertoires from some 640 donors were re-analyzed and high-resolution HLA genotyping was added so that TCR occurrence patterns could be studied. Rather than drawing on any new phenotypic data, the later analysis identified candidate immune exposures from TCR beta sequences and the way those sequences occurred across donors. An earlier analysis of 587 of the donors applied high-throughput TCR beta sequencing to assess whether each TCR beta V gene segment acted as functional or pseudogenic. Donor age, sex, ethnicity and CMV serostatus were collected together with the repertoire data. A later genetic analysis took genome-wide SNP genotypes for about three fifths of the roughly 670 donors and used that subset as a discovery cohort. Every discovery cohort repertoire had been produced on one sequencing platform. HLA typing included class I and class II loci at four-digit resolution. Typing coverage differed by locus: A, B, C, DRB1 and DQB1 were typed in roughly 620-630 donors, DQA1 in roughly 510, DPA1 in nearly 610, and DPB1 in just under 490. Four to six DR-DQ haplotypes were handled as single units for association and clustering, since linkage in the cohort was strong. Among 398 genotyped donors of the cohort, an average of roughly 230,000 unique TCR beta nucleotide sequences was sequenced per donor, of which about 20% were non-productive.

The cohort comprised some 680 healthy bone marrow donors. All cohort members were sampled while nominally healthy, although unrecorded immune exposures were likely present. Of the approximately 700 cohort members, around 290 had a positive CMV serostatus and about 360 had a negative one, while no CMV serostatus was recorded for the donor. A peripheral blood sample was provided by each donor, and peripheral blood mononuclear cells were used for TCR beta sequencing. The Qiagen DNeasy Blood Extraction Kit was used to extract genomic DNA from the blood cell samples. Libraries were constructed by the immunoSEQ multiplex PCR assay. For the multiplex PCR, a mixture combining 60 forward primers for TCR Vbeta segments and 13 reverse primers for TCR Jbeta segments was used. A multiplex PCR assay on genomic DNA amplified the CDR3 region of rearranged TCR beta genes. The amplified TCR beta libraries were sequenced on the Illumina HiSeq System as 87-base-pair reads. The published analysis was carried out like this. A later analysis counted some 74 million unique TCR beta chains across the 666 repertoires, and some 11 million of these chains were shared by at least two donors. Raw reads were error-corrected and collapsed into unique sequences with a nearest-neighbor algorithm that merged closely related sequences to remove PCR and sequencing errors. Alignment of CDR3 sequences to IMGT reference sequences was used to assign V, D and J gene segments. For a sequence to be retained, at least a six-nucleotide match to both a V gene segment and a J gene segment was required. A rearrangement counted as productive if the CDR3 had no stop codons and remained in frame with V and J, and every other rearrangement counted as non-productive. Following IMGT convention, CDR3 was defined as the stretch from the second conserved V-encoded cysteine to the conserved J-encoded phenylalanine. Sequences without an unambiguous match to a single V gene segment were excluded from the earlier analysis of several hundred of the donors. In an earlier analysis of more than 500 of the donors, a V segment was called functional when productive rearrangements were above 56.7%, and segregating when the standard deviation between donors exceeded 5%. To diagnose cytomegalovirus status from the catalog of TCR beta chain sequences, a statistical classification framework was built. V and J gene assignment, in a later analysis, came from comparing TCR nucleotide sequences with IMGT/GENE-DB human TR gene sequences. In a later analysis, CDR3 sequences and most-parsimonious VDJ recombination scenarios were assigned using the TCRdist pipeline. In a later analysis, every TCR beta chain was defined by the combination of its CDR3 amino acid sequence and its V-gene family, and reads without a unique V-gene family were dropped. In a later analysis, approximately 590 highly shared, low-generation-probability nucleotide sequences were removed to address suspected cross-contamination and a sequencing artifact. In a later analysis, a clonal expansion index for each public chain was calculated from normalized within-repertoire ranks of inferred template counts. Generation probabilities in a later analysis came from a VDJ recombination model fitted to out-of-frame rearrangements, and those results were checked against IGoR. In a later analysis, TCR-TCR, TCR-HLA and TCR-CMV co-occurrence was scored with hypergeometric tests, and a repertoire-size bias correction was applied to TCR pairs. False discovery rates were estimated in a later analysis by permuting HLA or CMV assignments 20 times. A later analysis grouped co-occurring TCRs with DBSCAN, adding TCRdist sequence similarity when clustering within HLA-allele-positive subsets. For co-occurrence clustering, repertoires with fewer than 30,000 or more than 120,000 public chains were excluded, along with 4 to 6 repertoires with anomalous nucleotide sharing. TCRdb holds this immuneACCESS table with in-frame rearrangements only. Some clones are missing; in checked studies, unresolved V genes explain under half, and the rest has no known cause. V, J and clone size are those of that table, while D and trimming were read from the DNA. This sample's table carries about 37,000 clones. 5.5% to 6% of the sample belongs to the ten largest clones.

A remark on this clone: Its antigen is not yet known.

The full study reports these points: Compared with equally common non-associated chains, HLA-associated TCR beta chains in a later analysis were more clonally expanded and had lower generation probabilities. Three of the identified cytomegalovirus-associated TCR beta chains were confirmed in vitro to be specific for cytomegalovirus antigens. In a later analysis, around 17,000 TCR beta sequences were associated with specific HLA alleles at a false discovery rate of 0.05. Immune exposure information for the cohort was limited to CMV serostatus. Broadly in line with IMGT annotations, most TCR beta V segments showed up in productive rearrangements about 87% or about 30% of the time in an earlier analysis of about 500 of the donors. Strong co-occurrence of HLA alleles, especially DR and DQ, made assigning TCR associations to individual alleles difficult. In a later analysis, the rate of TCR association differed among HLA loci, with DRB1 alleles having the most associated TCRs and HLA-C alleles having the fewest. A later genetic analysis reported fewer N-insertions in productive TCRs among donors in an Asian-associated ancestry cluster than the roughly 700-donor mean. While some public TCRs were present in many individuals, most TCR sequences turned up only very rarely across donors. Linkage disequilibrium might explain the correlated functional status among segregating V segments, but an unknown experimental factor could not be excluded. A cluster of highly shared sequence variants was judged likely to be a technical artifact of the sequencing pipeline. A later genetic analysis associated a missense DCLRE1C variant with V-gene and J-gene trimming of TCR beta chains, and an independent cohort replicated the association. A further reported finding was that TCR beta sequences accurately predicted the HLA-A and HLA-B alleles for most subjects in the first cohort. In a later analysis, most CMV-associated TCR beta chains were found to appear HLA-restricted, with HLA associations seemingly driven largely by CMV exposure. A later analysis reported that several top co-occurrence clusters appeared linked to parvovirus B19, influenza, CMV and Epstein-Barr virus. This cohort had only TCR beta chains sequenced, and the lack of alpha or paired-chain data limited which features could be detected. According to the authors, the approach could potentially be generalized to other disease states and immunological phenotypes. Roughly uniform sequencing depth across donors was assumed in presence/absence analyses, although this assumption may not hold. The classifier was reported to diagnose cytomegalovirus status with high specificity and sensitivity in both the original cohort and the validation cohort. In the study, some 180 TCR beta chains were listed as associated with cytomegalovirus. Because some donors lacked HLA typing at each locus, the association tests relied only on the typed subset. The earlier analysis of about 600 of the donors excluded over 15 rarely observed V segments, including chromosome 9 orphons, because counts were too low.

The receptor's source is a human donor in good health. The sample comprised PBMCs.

The DNA sequence is TGTGCCAGCAGCTTAATGGCAGGGACTAATGAAAAACTGTTTTTT. Its amino acids are CASSLMAGTNEKLFF. The chain couples TRBV7-9 to TRBJ1-4; matching of 5 bases hints at TRBD1 as the D gene. Taken from the germline V gene (reference sequence), the CDR1 and CDR2 loops are SEHNR and FQNEAQ. Trimming costs V 2 bases and J 2 bases, and their ends lie 9 bases apart. From cysteine to phenylalanine, the CDR3 is 15 amino acids long. Of the read, only the CDR3 DNA is kept; its 45 bases are in frame from base 1.